The rows below give T cell receptor beta chains drawn from one sample of a study of identical twins. TCRdb independently ran MiXCR on the 5' RACE reads; one entry per CDR3 protein. The profile covers 750,000 to 950,000 distinct CDR3 sequences, with 12% appearing a single time and 1.5% to 2% taken by the ten largest. This sample was shared with a second study, whose subject was yellow fever vaccine responses in identical twins.

Sequencing used PBMCs. The receptors derive from a woman aged 18-35 years in good health. Both conserved end residues are part of each CDR3. D genes are given only for firm matches. Expanded clones are given a class, and other clones once, few, many or no size at all.

>few|TRBD1|TRBJ2-7|TRBV6-1
TGTGCCAGCAGTAGAACAGGGGGCTATGGGAGCTCCTACGAGCAGTACTTC
CASSRTGGYGSSYEQYF
>few|NA|TRBJ1-1|TRBV20-1
TGCAGTGCTAGAGATCAGGGAGTTGCGACTGAAGCTTTCTTT
CSARDQGVATEAFF
>few|TRBD1|TRBJ2-5|TRBV4-2
TGTGCCAGCAGCGACATGACAGGGCCTTTACAAGAGACCCAGTACTTC
CASSDMTGPLQETQYF
>NA|NA|TRBJ1-6|TRBV7-3
TGTGCCAGCAGCTTAAGACAGCACGATTCACCCCTCCACTTT
CASSLRQHDSPLHF
>few|NA|TRBJ2-3|TRBV11-2
TGTGCCAGCAGCCGGGACAAGTTGAGCACAGATACGCAGTATTTT
CASSRDKLSTDTQYF
>many|NA|TRBJ2-1|TRBV4-1
TGCGCCAGCAGCCAACCTCAGCGTGGGGGTAACAATGAGCAGTTCTTC
CASSQPQRGGNNEQFF
>few|TRBD1|TRBJ1-1|TRBV5-1
TGCGCCAGCAGCTTGGCCTTCCAGGGGGCGTACACTGAAGCTTTCTTT
CASSLAFQGAYTEAFF
>few|TRBD2|TRBJ2-7|TRBV7-9
TGTGCCAGCAGCCCCCGCACCGGACTAGGTACCTACGAGCAGTACTTC
CASSPRTGLGTYEQYF
>NA|NA|TRBJ2-7|TRBV28
TGTGCCAGCAGGAAACAGAAGGTCGAGCAGTACTTC
CASRKQKVEQYF
>many|NA|TRBJ2-1|TRBV3-1
TGTGCCAGCAGCCAAGCGGAACGGGAGATCTACAATGAGCAGTTCTTC
CASSQAEREIYNEQFF
>many|NA|TRBJ1-3|TRBV20-1
TGCAGTGCGACCGGAACTGGAAACACCATATATTTT
CSATGTGNTIYF
>few|TRBD1|TRBJ1-4|TRBV4-1
TGCGCCAGCAGCCAAATTACAGGGGGCGGCGGTAGATCTAATGAAAAACTGTTTTTT
CASSQITGGGGRSNEKLFF
>NA|NA|TRBJ1-1|TRBV7-9
TGTGCCAGCAGCCCACAGACAACGAACACTGAAGCTTTCTTT
CASSPQTTNTEAFF
>NA|TRBD2|TRBJ2-3|TRBV29-1
TGCAGCGTCGATCGTAGCGGGAAAGGGGCAGATACGCAGTATTTT
CSVDRSGKGADTQYF